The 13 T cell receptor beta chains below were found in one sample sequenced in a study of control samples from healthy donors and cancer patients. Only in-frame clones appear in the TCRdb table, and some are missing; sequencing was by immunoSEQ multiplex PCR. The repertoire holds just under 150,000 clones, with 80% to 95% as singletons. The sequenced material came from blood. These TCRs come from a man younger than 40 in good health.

The CDR3 spells CAWSIQAPNYGYTF. In DNA, the CDR3 is TGTGCCTGGAGTATACAGGCTCCTAACTATGGCTACACCTTC. The gene calls are TRBV30 and TRBJ1-2; weak D call: TRBD1 (5 bases). Germline V CDR1 and CDR2: GTSNPN, SVGIG (reference sequence). This CDR3 has 14 residues. The V gene lost 2 bases and the J gene lost 0 bases, with 10 bases spanning the gap.

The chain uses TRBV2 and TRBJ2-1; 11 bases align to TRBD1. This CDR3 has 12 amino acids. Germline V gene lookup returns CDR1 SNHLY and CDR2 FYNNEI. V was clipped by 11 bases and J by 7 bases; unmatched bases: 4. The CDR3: CAGDRGGNEQFF. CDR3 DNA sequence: TGTGCCGGGGACAGGGGGGGAAATGAGCAGTTCTTC.

Written as DNA, the CDR3 is TGTGCCACGAAGCCCCAGCGGGGGAGGGATGAGCAGTTCTTC. Encoded protein: CATKPQRGRDEQFF. This chain uses TRBV15 with TRBJ2-1, with TRBD2 matching 8 bases. Germline CDR1 is LNHNV and CDR2 is YYDKDF (reference sequence). Germline trimming cut 9 bases from V and 8 bases from J; bases unmatched to any gene: 12. The CDR3 runs to 14 residues.

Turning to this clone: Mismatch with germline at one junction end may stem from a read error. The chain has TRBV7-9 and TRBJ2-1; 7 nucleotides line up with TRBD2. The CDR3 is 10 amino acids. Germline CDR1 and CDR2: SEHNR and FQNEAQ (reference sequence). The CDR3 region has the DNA TGTGCCAGCAGCCCCGCTAGCGGTATCTTC. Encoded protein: CASSPASGIF.

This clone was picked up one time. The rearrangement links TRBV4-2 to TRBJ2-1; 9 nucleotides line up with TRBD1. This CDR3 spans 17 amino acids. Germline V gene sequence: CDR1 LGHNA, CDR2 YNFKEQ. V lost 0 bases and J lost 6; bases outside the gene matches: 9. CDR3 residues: CASSQERTGQGSNEQFF. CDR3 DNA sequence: TGTGCCAGCAGCCAAGAGCGGACGGGACAGGGCTCCAATGAGCAGTTCTTC.

This CDR3 is CASSLAGVNTGELFF. Here the CDR3 DNA reads TGTGCCAGCAGCTTAGCGGGGGTGAACACCGGGGAGCTGTTTTTT. J is TRBJ2-2 and V is TRBV7-9; the D gene could be TRBD1 or TRBD2 (5 bases each). The ends were cut back, 0 bases at V and 1 base at J, with 6 bases in the middle. The CDR3 has 15 amino acids. Germline V gives CDR1 SEHNR, CDR2 FQNEAQ (reference sequence).

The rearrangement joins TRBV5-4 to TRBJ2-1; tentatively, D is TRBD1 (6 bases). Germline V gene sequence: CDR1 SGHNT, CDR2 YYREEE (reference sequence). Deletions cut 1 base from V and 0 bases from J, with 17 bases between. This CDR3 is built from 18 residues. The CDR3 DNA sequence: TGTGCCAGCAGCTTGAGGGCAGGGGCCTCCTTCTCCTACAATGAGCAGTTCTTC. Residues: CASSLRAGASFSYNEQFF.

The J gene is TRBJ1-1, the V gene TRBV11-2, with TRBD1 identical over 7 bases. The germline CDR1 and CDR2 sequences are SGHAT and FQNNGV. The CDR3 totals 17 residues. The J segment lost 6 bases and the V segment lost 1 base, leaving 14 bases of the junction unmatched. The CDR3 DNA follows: TGTGCCAGCAGCTTAGTTGGTAGGGGACAGACTCGTTCTGAAGCTTTCTTT. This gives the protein CASSLVGRGQTRSEAFF.

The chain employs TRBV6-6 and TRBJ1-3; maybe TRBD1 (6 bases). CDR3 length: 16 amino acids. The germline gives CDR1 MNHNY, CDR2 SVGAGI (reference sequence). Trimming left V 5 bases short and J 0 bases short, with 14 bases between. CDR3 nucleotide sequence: TGTGCCAGCAGTACCCTAGACAGGCCCTCTGGAAACACCATATATTTT. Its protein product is CASSTLDRPSGNTIYF.

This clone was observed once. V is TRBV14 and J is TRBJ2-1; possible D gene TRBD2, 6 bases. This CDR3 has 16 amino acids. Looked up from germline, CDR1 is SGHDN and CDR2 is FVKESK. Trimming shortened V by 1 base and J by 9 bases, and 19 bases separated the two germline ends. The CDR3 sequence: CASSQGGTVRRLEQFF. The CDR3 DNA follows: TGTGCCAGCAGCCAAGGGGGGACTGTGAGACGTCTTGAGCAGTTCTTC.

DNA for the CDR3: TGTGCCAGCAGAGGTAGGGCCCCTTATAATTCACCCCTCCACTTT. This translates into CASRGRAPYNSPLHF. V and J are TRBV27 and TRBJ1-6; D gene uncertain. The CDR3 totals 15 residues. The ends were cut back, 6 bases at V and 4 bases at J, with 13 bases in the middle. Per the germline V gene, CDR1 is MNHEY and CDR2 is SMNVEV (reference sequence).

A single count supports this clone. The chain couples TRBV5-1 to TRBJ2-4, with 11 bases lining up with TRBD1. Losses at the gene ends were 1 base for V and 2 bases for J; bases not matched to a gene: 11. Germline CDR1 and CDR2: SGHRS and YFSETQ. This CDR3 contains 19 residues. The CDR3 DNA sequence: TGCGCCAGCAGCTTGAGCGGGACAGGGGGGCAAGGGCCCAAAAACATTCAGTACTTC. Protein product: CASSLSGTGGQGPKNIQYF.

CDR3: CASSLLGGKDYGYTF. The CDR3 coding sequence is TGTGCCAGCAGTTTACTAGGGGGCAAGGACTATGGCTACACCTTC. The chain recombines TRBV27 with TRBJ1-2; 7 bases align to TRBD1. CDR1 MNHEY and CDR2 SMNVEV come from the germline V gene (reference sequence). This CDR3 has 15 residues. V gave up 2 bases and J gave up 3 bases; unmatched junction bases: 6.